What follows are 20 T cell receptor beta chains derived from one specimen sequenced in a study of T cell responses to AZD1222 COVID-19 vaccine. Only in-frame clones appear in the TCRdb table, and some are missing; sequencing was by immunoSEQ multiplex PCR. The repertoire holds fewer than 200,000 clones, around 93% seen once, with 1.5% to 2% in the top ten. Specimen: peripheral blood, collected on day 0 of AZD1222 vaccination. These receptors came from an adult in good health.

The chain has TRBV27 and TRBJ2-3, with TRBD2 identical over 7 bases. Trimming cost V 5 bases and J 2 bases; bases outside gene matches: 13. Germline CDR1 MNHEY, CDR2 SMNVEV (reference sequence). CDR3 length: 17 residues. CDR3 amino acids: CASSPPQLAKITDTQYF. CDR3 coding DNA: TGTGCCAGCAGTCCTCCCCAACTAGCGAAAATCACAGATACGCAGTATTTT.

J is TRBJ2-2 and V is TRBV5-1, with 8 positions matching TRBD2. CDR1 and CDR2 (germline): SGHRS, YFSETQ. After removal of 2 bases from V and 3 bases from J, the junction contained 6 bases not matched to a gene. This CDR3 is 16 amino acids long. The DNA for the CDR3 is TGCGCCAGCAGCTTCGAGGGACTAGTGGACACCGGGGAGCTGTTTTTT. Its protein is CASSFEGLVDTGELFF. The full variable domain, completed using reference TRBV5-1 and TRBJ2-2, is KAGVTQTPRYLIKTRGQQVTLSCSPISGHRSVSWYQQTPGQGLQFLFEYFSETQRNKGNFPGRFSGRQFSNSRSEMNVSTLELGDSALYLCASSFEGLVDTGELFFGEGSRLTVL.

The V and J genes are TRBV7-2 and TRBJ2-3; D may be TRBD2 (6 bases). The CDR3 runs to 13 residues. The V and J ends lost 4 bases and 3 bases respectively, with 8 bases between them. The germline CDR1 and CDR2 sequences are SGHTA and FQGNSA. CDR3 nucleotides: TGTGCCAGCAGCTGGGGAGGAACAGATACGCAGTATTTT. As protein: CASSWGGTDTQYF.

The chain links TRBV5-5 to TRBJ2-5, with TRBD1 matching 7 bases. This CDR3 region has 15 residues. Germline V CDR1 and CDR2: SGHKS, YYEKEE (reference sequence). V trimming: 2 bases; J trimming: 7 bases; junction bases outside the gene matches: 11. The CDR3 region has the DNA TGTGCCAGCAGCTTCTTGACAGGGTCCAGTAGGACCCAGTACTTC. Protein product: CASSFLTGSSRTQYF.

This CDR3 is CASSLSMNTEAFF. The CDR3 bases are TGTGCCAGCAGCCTATCTATGAACACTGAAGCTTTCTTT. The genes are TRBV4-2 and TRBJ1-1; no firm D call. Trimming took 4 bases from V and 0 from J, leaving 6 bases between them. The germline gives CDR1 LGHNA, CDR2 YNFKEQ. The CDR3 extends over 13 amino acids.

This chain joins TRBV19 and TRBJ1-5, with a weak D call TRBD1 (5 bases). Germline lookup yields CDR1 LNHDA and CDR2 SQIVND (reference sequence). This CDR3 has 14 amino acids. V was clipped by 8 bases and J by 2 bases, with 13 bases between them. CDR3 sequence reads: CASESGGGNQPQHF. In DNA form, the CDR3 reads TGTGCCAGTGAGTCGGGGGGTGGCAATCAGCCCCAGCATTTT.

Here the CDR3 reads CASSPGSTDTQYF. The CDR3 DNA sequence: TGTGCCAGCAGTCCCGGGAGCACAGATACGCAGTATTTT. V and J are TRBV9 and TRBJ2-3, with no clear D. V lost 5 bases, J lost 0 bases, and 7 bases lay in between. The CDR3 totals 13 residues. Germline loops: CDR1 SGDLS, CDR2 YYNGEE.

This chain connects TRBV7-9 to TRBJ2-7, with D tentatively TRBD1 (6 bases). CDR1 is SEHNR, CDR2 FQNEAQ, per germline (reference sequence). The CDR3 contains 14 residues. Trimming removed 4 bases at V and 3 bases at J, with 13 bases between. As DNA, the CDR3 is TGTGCCAGCAGCTCAAACAGGGAATTCTACGAGCAGTACTTC. Translating gives CASSSNREFYEQYF.

This clone was seen only a few times. The chain couples TRBV5-1 to TRBJ1-2; D call uncertain. Between the trimmed V and J ends, which lost 2 bases and 3 bases, there was a span of 11 bases. This CDR3 is built from 14 residues. CDR1 SGHRS and CDR2 YFSETQ come from the germline V gene. The CDR3 here is CASSLERKDYGYTF. CDR3 DNA: TGCGCCAGCAGCTTAGAGAGAAAGGACTATGGCTACACCTTC.

CDR3 protein: CASSPTGRDEKLFF. CDR3 bases: TGCGCCAGCAGCCCCACCGGGCGCGATGAAAAACTGTTTTTT. This chain uses TRBV5-1 with TRBJ1-4; D unresolved. The CDR3 has 14 amino acids. Germline V gene data show CDR1 as SGHRS and CDR2 as YFSETQ. V lost 4 bases, J lost 6 bases, and 13 bases lay in between.

The chain links TRBV7-2 to TRBJ1-1; no definite D call. In germline, CDR1 is SGHTA, CDR2 FQGNSA. The CDR3 runs 13 residues. The V end lost 4 bases, the J end lost 1 base, and 7 bases lay between the germline ends. The CDR3 bases are TGTGCCAGCAGCTCTCAACCGAACACTGAAGCTTTCTTT. Its protein product is CASSSQPNTEAFF.

V gene TRBV7-3 combines with J gene TRBJ2-7; possibly TRBD1 or TRBD2 for D (5 bases each). Germline V CDR1 and CDR2: SGHTA, FQGTGA. This CDR3 is 20 amino acids long. V lost 2 bases and J lost 3, with 29 bases in between. The CDR3 DNA reads TGTGCCAGCAGCTTAGAATCGAGGGCAGGGAAAGAAATTGAGAGCTACGAGCAGTACTTC. As protein: CASSLESRAGKEIESYEQYF.

V usage is TRBV30 and J usage is TRBJ1-1; 8 bases match TRBD1. This CDR3 region has 13 residues. Germline values: CDR1 GTSNPN, CDR2 SVGIG (reference sequence). The ends lost 5 bases at V and 8 bases at J; junction bases unmatched: 10. CDR3 coding DNA: TGTGCCTGGGGACCAGGGGGCAGGCCCGAAGCTTTCTTT. The encoded protein is CAWGPGGRPEAFF. The whole variable domain, remainder taken from reference TRBV30 and TRBJ1-1, is SQTIHQWPATLVQPVGSPLSLECTVEGTSNPNLYWYRQAAGRGLQLLFYSVGIGQISSEVPQNLSASRPQDRQFILSSKKLLLSDSGFYLCAWGPGGRPEAFFGQGTRLTVV.

V gene TRBV6-6 combines with J gene TRBJ1-4; the match to TRBD1 covers 11 bases. The CDR3 has 14 residues. CDR1 is MNHNY, CDR2 SVGAGI, per germline (reference sequence). Trimming cost V 6 bases and J 11 bases; bases outside gene matches: 8. The CDR3 loop is CASSWDRGEKKLFF. CDR3 nucleotides: TGTGCCAGCAGCTGGGACAGGGGGGAGAAGAAACTGTTTTTT.

The chain is built from TRBV18 and TRBJ2-7; 16 bases align to TRBD2. The CDR3 spans 16 residues. V lost 4 bases to trimming and J lost 4 bases; unmatched junction nucleotides: 4. Germline CDR1 and CDR2: KGHSH and LQKENI. The DNA for the CDR3 is TGTGCCAGCTCACATCCGGGACTAGCGGGAGGGTACGAGCAGTACTTC. Translation: CASSHPGLAGGYEQYF.

The chain couples TRBV7-2 to TRBJ1-1; 7 nucleotides agree with TRBD1. V trimming: 3 bases; J trimming: 8 bases; junction bases outside the gene matches: 6. The CDR3 length is 13 residues. Looked up from germline, CDR1 is SGHTA and CDR2 is FQGNSA. CDR3 amino acids: CASSLKRGREAFF. The CDR3 DNA is TGTGCCAGCAGCTTGAAAAGGGGGCGAGAAGCTTTCTTT.

This sequence joins TRBV4-3 and TRBJ2-7; maybe TRBD1 (5 bases). Germline V gene sequence: CDR1 LGHNA, CDR2 YSLEER. The V end lost 1 base, the J end lost 5 bases, and 12 bases lay between the germline ends. The CDR3 covers 14 residues. CDR3 nucleotide sequence: TGCGCCAGCAGCCAAGCCCCAGGGTTTAACGAGCAGTACTTC. As protein: CASSQAPGFNEQYF.

The V call is TRBV7-8, the J call TRBJ2-6; 12 nucleotides align to TRBD2. The CDR3 totals 20 residues. Trimming took 4 bases from V and 0 from J; bases not matched to a gene: 10. Germline V gene lookup returns CDR1 SGHVS and CDR2 FQNEAQ. The CDR3 loop reads CASSSSPSGRDPSGANVLTF. The CDR3 DNA reads as TGTGCCAGCAGCTCCAGTCCTAGCGGGAGGGACCCCTCTGGGGCCAACGTCCTGACTTTC.

The V and J genes are TRBV5-5 and TRBJ1-5; D is possibly TRBD1 (5 bases). The germline CDR1 and CDR2 sequences are SGHKS and YYEKEE (reference sequence). This CDR3 region has 16 residues. V lost 0 bases, J lost 4 bases, and 14 bases lay in between. This CDR3 is CASSLVGGVVNQPQHF. The CDR3 region has the DNA TGTGCCAGCAGCTTGGTGGGGGGGGTGGTTAATCAGCCCCAGCATTTT. Complete variable domain (other parts from reference TRBV5-5 and TRBJ1-5): DAGVTQSPTHLIKTRGQQVTLRCSPISGHKSVSWYQQVLGQGPQFIFQYYEKEERGRGNFPDRFSARQFPNYSSELNVNALLLGDSALYLCASSLVGGVVNQPQHFGDGTRLSIL.

This chain uses TRBV10-2 with TRBJ1-4; tentative D call: TRBD1 (6 bases). The CDR3 totals 20 residues. From germline, CDR1 is WSHSY and CDR2 SAAADI. Trimming pared 2 bases from V and 0 bases from J, leaving 22 bases between. Written as DNA, the CDR3 is TGCGCCAGCAGTGAGACAATGATACAGGGATTGGGGGCAACTAATGAAAAACTGTTTTTT. As protein: CASSETMIQGLGATNEKLFF.